The 14 T cell receptor beta chains presented below share a single source sample, sequenced in a study of blood T cell repertoires in COVID-19. TCRdb keeps only in-frame clones here, not all; method: immunoSEQ multiplex PCR. The table has 250,000 to 300,000 clones, roughly nine tenths seen once; the top ten hold approximately 12%. Sample: peripheral blood. Receptors originate from a woman younger than 45 with COVID-19, enrolled during active disease.

This chain joins TRBV7-9 and TRBJ2-5; 8 bases fit TRBD1. The length of the CDR3 is 16 residues. The J segment lost 2 bases and the V segment lost 4 bases, leaving 9 bases of the junction unmatched. Germline CDR1 SEHNR, CDR2 FQNEAQ (reference sequence). The CDR3 DNA follows: TGTGCCAGCAGCTCGAGGACAGGGTTCGAGCAAGAGACCCAGTACTTC. Residues: CASSSRTGFEQETQYF.

The CDR3 nucleotides read TGTGCCGCAAACAGGGGAAGTGACTATGGCTACACCTTC. Its protein product is CAANRGSDYGYTF. V is TRBV10-3 and J is TRBJ1-2, with 7 bases aligning to TRBD1. Germline lookup yields CDR1 ENHRY and CDR2 SYGVKD. The V and J ends lost 11 bases and 3 bases, in that order; junction bases with no gene match: 9. The CDR3 loop spans 13 amino acids.

The rearrangement uses TRBV2 and TRBJ2-7; maybe TRBD1 (6 bases). Per germline, CDR1 SNHLY and CDR2 FYNNEI. Trimming took off 4 bases at V and 3 bases at J, with 10 bases between the two ends. This CDR3 has 13 residues. CDR3 protein: CASSGDRFYEQYF. CDR3 bases: TGTGCCAGCAGTGGAGACAGGTTCTACGAGCAGTACTTC. The variable domain in full, completed from reference TRBV2 and TRBJ2-7, reads EPEVTQTPSHQVTQMGQEVILRCVPISNHLYFYWYRQILGQKVEFLVSFYNNEISEKSEIFDDQFSVERPDGSNFTLKIRSTKLEDSAMYFCASSGDRFYEQYFGPGTRLTVT.

The chain joins TRBV20-1 to TRBJ1-4, with 7 bases identical to TRBD1. This CDR3 contains 11 residues. The junction had 7 bases not matched to a gene; V was cut back by 3 bases and J by 15 bases. The germline V gene has CDR1 DFQATT and CDR2 SNEGSKA (reference sequence). The CDR3 spells CSARRQGRMFF. As DNA, the CDR3 is TGCAGTGCTAGGCGACAGGGTAGGATGTTTTTT.

The genes are TRBV18 and TRBJ2-2, with 9 nucleotides matching TRBD2. The CDR3 consists of 16 residues. CDR1 and CDR2 from the germline V gene are KGHSH and LQKENI. The junction had 4 bases not matched to a gene; V was cut back by 1 base and J by 4 bases. The DNA for the CDR3 is TGTGCCAGCTCACCACGTGTAGCGGGGGCCACCGGGGAGCTGTTTTTT. Translation gives CASSPRVAGATGELFF.

J is TRBJ2-5 and V is TRBV11-2, with TRBD2 matching 8 bases. V gave up 5 bases and J gave up 0 bases; unmatched junction bases: 11. Germline V gene lookup returns CDR1 SGHAT and CDR2 FQNNGV. CDR3 length: 17 residues. The CDR3: CASSLVYGGGYQETQYF. Here the CDR3 DNA reads TGTGCCAGCAGCCTCGTGTATGGCGGGGGGTACCAAGAGACCCAGTACTTC.

As concerns this clone: Additional DNA sequences in this sample encode the identical CDR3. The V call is TRBV27, the J call TRBJ2-7; 11 bases match TRBD1. Looked up from germline, CDR1 is MNHEY and CDR2 is SMNVEV (reference sequence). This CDR3 contains 14 residues. Trimming cost V 5 bases and J 2 bases; bases outside gene matches: 2. The CDR3 spells CASSPGQGAYEQYF. DNA of the CDR3: TGTGCCAGCAGTCCGGGACAGGGGGCCTACGAGCAGTACTTC.

This rearrangement joins TRBV28 to TRBJ2-7, with D perhaps TRBD1 (5 bases). With 4 bases removed from V and 4 bases from J, the gap between germline ends came to 11 bases. The CDR3 is made up of 13 amino acids. The V gene's germline CDR1 is MDHEN and CDR2 SYDVKM. The CDR3 coding sequence is TGTGCCAGCAGTTCAGGGTTGGGATACGAGCAGTACTTC. This gives the protein CASSSGLGYEQYF.

Concerning this clone itself: This sample also contains other DNA sequences that code for the same CDR3. This chain links TRBV7-6 with TRBJ2-1; 11 bases are shared with TRBD1. CDR3 length: 15 residues. The V gene's germline CDR1 is SGHVS and CDR2 FNYEAQ. J was trimmed by 6 bases and V by 1 base; bases with no gene match: 2. CDR3 amino acids: CASSLGTGGPNEQFF. In DNA form, the CDR3 reads TGTGCCAGCAGCTTAGGGACAGGGGGCCCCAATGAGCAGTTCTTC.

CDR3 protein: CALREFRGSEQYF. CDR3 bases: TGTGCCCTCCGGGAATTCAGGGGCAGCGAGCAGTACTTC. This sequence joins TRBV6-5 and TRBJ2-7; a possible D gene is TRBD1 (6 bases). The ends were cut back, 11 bases at V and 6 bases at J, with 20 bases in the middle. Germline values: CDR1 MNHEY, CDR2 SVGAGI. CDR3 length equals 13 residues.

This sequence joins TRBV5-4 and TRBJ1-4; 10 nucleotides match TRBD1. The V segment lost 4 bases and the J segment 7 bases; nucleotides outside the gene matches: 7. The CDR3 is made up of 15 amino acids. From germline, CDR1 is SGHNT and CDR2 YYREEE (reference sequence). CDR3 in DNA: TGTGCCAGCAGCCGGACGGGACAGGGGATTGAAAAACTGTTTTTT. It encodes CASSRTGQGIEKLFF.

The gene calls are TRBV5-6 and TRBJ2-7; possibly TRBD2 for D (5 bases). The CDR3 sequence is 15 residues long. Trimming pared 0 bases from V and 4 bases from J, leaving 14 bases between. The germline gives CDR1 SGHDT, CDR2 YYEEEE. The CDR3 reads CASSLETSGAYEQYF. The CDR3 nucleotides read TGTGCCAGCAGCTTGGAGACCAGCGGAGCTTACGAGCAGTACTTC.

This rearrangement joins TRBV13 to TRBJ2-2, with TRBD2 identical over 9 bases. Germline assignment: CDR1 PRHDT and CDR2 FYEKMQ (reference sequence). The CDR3 loop spans 17 amino acids. J lost 7 bases, V lost 4 bases, and 13 bases had no gene match. The CDR3 DNA reads as TGTGCCAGCAGCTCTACCTATAGCGGGGGAACAATCGGGGAGCTGTTTTTT. This encodes CASSSTYSGGTIGELFF.

The rearrangement joins TRBV18 to TRBJ1-4, with D perhaps TRBD1 (6 bases). Germline CDR1 and CDR2: KGHSH and LQKENI. The CDR3 consists of 15 residues. The V end lost 2 bases, the J end lost 5 bases, and 12 bases lay between the germline ends. As DNA, the CDR3 is TGTGCCAGCTCACCAGCTTCGGGGGGCAATGAAAAACTGTTTTTT. Residues: CASSPASGGNEKLFF.